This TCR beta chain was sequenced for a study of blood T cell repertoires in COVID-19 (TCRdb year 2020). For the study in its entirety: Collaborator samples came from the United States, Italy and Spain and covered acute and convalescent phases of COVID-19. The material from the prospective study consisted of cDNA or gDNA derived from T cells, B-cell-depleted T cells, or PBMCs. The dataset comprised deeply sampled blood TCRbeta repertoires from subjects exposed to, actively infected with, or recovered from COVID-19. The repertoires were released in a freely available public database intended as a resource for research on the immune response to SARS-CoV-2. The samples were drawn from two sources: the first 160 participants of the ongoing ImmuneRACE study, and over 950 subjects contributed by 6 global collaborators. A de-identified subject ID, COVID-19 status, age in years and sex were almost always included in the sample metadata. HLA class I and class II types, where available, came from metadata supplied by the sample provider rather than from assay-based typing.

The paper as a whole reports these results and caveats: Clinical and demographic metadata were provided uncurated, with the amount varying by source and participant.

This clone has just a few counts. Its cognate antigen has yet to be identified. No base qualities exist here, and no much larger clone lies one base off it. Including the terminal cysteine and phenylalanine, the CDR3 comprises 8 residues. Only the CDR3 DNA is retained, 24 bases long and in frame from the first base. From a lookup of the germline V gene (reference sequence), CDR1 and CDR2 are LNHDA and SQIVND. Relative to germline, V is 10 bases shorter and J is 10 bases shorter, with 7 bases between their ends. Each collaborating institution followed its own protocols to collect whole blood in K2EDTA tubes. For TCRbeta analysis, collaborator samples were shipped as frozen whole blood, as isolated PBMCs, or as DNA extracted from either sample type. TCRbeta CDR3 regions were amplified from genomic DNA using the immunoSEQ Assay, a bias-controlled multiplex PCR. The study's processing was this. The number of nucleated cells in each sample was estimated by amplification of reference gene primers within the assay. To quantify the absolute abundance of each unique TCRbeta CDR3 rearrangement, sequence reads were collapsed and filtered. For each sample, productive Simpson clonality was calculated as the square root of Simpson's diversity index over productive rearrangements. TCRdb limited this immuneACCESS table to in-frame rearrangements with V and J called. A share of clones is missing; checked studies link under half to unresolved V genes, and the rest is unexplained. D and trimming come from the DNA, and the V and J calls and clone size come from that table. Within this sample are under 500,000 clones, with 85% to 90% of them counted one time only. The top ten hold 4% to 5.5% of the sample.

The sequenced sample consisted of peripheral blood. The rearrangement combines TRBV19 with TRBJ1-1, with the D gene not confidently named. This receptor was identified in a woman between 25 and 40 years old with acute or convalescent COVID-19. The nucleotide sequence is TGTGCCACCCGGGGAGCTTTCTTT. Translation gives CATRGAFF.